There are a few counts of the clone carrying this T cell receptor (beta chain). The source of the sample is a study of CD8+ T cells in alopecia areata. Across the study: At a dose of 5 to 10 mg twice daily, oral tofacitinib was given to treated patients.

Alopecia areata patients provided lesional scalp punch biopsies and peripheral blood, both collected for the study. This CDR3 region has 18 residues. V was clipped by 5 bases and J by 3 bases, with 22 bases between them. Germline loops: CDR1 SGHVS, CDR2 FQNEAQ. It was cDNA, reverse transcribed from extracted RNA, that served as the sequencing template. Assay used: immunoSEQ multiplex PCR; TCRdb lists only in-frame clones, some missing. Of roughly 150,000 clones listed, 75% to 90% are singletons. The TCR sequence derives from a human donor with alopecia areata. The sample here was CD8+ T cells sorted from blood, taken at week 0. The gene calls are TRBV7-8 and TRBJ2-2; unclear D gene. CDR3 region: CASSRPSGPRRDTGELFF. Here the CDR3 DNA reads TGTGCCAGCAGCCGACCCTCCGGACCCCGACGGGACACCGGGGAGCTGTTTTTT.